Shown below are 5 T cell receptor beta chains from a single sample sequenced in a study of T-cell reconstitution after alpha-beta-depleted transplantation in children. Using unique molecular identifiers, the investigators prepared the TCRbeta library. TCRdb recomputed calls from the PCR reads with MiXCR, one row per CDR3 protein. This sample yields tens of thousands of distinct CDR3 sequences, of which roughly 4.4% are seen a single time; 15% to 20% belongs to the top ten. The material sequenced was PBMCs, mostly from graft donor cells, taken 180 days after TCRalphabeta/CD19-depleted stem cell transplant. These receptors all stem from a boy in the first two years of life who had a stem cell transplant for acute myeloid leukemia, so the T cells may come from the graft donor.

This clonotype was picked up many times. The CDR3 loop is CASSPSGGVYQETQYF. The CDR3 DNA follows: TGTGCCAGCAGCCCTAGCGGGGGAGTGTACCAAGAGACCCAGTACTTC. V is TRBV3-1 and J is TRBJ2-5; 10 bases map to TRBD2. V lost 4 bases and J lost 0; bases outside the gene matches: 5. Per germline, CDR1 LGHDT and CDR2 YNNKEL (reference sequence). This CDR3 comprises 16 residues.

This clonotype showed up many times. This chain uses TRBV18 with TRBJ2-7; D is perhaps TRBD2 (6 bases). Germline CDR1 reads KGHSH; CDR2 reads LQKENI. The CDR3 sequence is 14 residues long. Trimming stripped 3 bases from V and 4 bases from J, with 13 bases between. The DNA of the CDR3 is TGTGCCAGCTCACCCCAAACTAGCAGATACGAGCAGTACGTC. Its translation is CASSPQTSRYEQYV.

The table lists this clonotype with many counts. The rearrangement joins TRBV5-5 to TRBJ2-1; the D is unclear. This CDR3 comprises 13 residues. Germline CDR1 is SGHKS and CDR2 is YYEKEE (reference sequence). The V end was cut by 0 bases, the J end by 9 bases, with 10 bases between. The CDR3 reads CASSLEAVGEQFF. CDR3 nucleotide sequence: TGTGCCAGCAGCTTGGAGGCGGTGGGTGAGCAGTTCTTC. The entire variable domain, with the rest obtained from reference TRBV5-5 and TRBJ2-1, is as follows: DAGVTQSPTHLIKTRGQQVTLRCSPISGHKSVSWYQQVLGQGPQFIFQYYEKEERGRGNFPDRFSARQFPNYSSELNVNALLLGDSALYLCASSLEAVGEQFFGPGTRLTVL.

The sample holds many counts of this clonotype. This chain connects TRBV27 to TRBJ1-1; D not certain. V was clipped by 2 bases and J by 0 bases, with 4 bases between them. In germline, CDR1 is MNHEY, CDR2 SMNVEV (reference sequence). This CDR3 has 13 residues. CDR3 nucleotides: TGTGCCAGCAGTTTAAGCATGAACACTGAAGCTTTCTTT. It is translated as CASSLSMNTEAFF.

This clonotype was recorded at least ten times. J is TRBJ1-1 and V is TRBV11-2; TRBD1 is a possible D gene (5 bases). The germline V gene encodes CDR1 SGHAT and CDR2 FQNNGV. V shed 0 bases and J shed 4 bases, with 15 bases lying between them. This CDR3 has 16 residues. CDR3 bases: TGTGCCAGCAGCTTAGATCCGGGACGGAGGGGCACTGAAGCTTTCTTT. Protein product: CASSLDPGRRGTEAFF.